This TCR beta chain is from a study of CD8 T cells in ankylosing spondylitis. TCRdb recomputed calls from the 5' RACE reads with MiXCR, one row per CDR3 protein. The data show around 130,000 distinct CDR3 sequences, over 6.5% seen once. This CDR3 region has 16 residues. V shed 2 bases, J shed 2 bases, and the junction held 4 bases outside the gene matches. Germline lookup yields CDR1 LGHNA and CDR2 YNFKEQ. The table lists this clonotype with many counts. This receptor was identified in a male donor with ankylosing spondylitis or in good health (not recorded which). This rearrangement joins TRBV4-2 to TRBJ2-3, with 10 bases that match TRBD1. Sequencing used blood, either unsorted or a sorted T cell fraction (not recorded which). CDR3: CASSQIGTGDTDTQYF. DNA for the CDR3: TGTGCCAGCAGCCAAATTGGGACAGGGGACACAGATACGCAGTATTTT.